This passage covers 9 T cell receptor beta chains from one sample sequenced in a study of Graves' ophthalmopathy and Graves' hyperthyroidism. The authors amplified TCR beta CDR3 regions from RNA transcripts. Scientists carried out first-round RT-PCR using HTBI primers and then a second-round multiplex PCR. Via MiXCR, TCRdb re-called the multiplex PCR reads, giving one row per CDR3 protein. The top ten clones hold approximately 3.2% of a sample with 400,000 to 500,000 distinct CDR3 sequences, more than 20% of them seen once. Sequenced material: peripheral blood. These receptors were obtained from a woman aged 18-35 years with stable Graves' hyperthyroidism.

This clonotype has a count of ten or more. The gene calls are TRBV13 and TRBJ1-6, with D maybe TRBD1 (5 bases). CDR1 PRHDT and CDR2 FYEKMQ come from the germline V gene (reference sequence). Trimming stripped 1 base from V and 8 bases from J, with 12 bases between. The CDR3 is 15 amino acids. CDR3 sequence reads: CASSLVGANDSPLHF. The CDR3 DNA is TGTGCCAGCAGCTTAGTTGGGGCAAATGATTCACCCCTCCACTTT.

CDR3 sequence reads: CASSESWDYEQYF. In nucleotides, the CDR3 is TGTGCCAGCAGCGAATCGTGGGACTACGAGCAGTACTTC. This chain joins TRBV6-1 and TRBJ2-7; D ambiguous. The CDR3 spans 13 residues. V was clipped by 6 bases and J by 3 bases, with 12 bases between them. The germline gives CDR1 MNHNS, CDR2 SASEGT.

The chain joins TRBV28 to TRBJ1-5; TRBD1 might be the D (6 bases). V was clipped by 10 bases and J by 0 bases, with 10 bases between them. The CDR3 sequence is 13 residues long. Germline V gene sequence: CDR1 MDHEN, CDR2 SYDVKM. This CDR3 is CATQGNSNQPQHF. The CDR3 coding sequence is TGTGCCACACAGGGTAATAGCAATCAGCCCCAGCATTTT. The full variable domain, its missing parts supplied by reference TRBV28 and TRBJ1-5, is DVKVTQSSRYLVKRTGEKVFLECVQDMDHENMFWYRQDPGLGLRLIYFSYDVKMKEKGDIPEGYSVSREKKERFSLILESASTNQTSMYLCATQGNSNQPQHFGDGTRLSIL.

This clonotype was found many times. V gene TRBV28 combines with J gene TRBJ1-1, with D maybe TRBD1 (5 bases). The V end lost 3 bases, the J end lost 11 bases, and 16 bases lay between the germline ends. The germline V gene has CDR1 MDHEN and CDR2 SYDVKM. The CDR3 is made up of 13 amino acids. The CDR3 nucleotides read TGTGCCAGCAGTTTGTCGGGAGAGAGGGGTGCTTTCTTT. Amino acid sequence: CASSLSGERGAFF.

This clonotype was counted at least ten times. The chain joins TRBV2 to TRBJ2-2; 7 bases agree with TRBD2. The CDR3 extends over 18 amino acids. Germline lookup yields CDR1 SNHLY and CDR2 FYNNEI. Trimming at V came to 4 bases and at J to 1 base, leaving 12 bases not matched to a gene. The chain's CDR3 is CASSGRGDGELNTGELFF. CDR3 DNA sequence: TGTGCCAGCAGTGGTCGGGGGGATGGGGAATTGAACACCGGGGAGCTGTTTTTT.

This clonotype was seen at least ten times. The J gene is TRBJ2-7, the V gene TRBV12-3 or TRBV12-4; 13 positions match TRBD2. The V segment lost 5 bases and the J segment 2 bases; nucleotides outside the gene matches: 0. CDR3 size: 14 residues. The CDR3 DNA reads TGTGCCAGCAGTGGGACTAGCGGGGCCTACGAGCAGTACTTC. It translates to CASSGTSGAYEQYF.

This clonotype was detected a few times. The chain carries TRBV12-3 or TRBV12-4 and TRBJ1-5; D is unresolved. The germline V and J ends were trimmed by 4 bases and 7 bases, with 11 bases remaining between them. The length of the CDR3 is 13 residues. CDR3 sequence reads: CASSSREVQPQHF. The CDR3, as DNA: TGTGCCAGCAGTTCCCGAGAAGTCCAGCCCCAGCATTTT.

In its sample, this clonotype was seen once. Here the CDR3 DNA reads TGCGCCAGCAGCCCGGGACAGGGGGCCGACGAGCAGTACTTC. This encodes CASSPGQGADEQYF. The chain joins TRBV5-1 to TRBJ2-7; 12 bases are a match to TRBD1. V lost 4 bases, J lost 5 bases, and 4 bases stayed unmatched. The CDR3 loop spans 14 amino acids. The germline gives CDR1 SGHRS, CDR2 YFSETQ. Looking up the rest from reference TRBV5-1 and TRBJ2-7 gives the full variable domain: KAGVTQTPRYLIKTRGQQVTLSCSPISGHRSVSWYQQTPGQGLQFLFEYFSETQRNKGNFPGRFSGRQFSNSRSEMNVSTLELGDSALYLCASSPGQGADEQYFGPGTRLTVT.

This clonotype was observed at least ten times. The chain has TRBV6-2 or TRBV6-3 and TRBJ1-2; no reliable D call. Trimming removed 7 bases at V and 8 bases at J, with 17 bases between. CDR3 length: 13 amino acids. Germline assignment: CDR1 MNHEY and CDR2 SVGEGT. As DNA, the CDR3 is TGTGCCAGCACAGTTGGAATATATAGCGGCTACACCTTC. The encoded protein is CASTVGIYSGYTF.